The clone carrying this T cell receptor beta chain occurred a few times. Its specificity is not known. The CDR3 contains 13 residues. The germline V gene has CDR1 SGHVS and CDR2 FQNEAQ. Deletions cut 4 bases from V and 6 bases from J, with 12 bases between. This record comes from a study of T cells after yellow fever vaccination. Across the study: Some fractions had low cell numbers, and these were prepared with SMART-Seq v4 Ultra Low Input. Whole-study findings and limits: Among primary-vaccination clones, most reappeared after the booster, at just under 98% for CD4 and around 90% for CD8. Although most clonotypes did not, a small share appeared in both CD4 and CD8 compartments.

TCR cDNA, made by 5'RACE template switching, carried an added universal primer site and UMIs. TCRdb re-analysed the 5' RACE reads in MiXCR, keeping a single row per CDR3 protein. The sample records approximately 300,000 distinct CDR3 sequences, 8.7% being singletons. Sequenced here: PBMCs, sampled on the day of the first yellow fever vaccination. This chain joins TRBV7-8 and TRBJ2-5; D not resolved. The source is a young man who received the YFV17D yellow fever vaccine. The CDR3 protein is CASSSVSQKTQYF. The CDR3 nucleotides read TGTGCCAGCAGCTCCGTCAGCCAGAAGACCCAGTACTTC.